Listed here are 28 T cell receptor beta chains from one sample, sequenced in a study of glioma-infiltrating T cells. The iRepertoire nested amplicon-rescue multiplex PCR amplified TCR alpha and beta CDR3s from RNA. TCRdb re-called the multiplex PCR reads through MiXCR, storing one row per CDR3 protein. The sample records about 380,000 distinct CDR3 sequences, around 38% being singletons. The sequencing input was glioma tissue, nonneoplastic brain tissue, or PBMCs (not recorded which). The source is a human donor with low-grade glioma or glioblastoma, undergoing nonglioma brain surgery, or in good health (not recorded which).

Turning to this clonotype: A read error is possible here, since a much larger clone lies one base away. The chain employs TRBV7-2 and TRBJ2-3; TRBD1 agrees at 7 bases. This CDR3 comprises 17 residues. Germline CDR1 reads SGHTA; CDR2 reads FQGNSA. In DNA, the CDR3 is TGTGCCAGCAGCTCTCGTTCAGGCAGGGGGTACACACATACGCAGTATTTT. This translates into CASSSRSGRGYTHTQYF.

This chain links TRBV4-1 with TRBJ1-2; tentative D call: TRBD1 (6 bases). The germline V and J ends were trimmed by 8 bases and 2 bases, with 15 bases remaining between them. The CDR3 is 14 amino acids. The germline V gene encodes CDR1 MGHRA and CDR2 YSYEKL. The CDR3 bases are TGCGCCAGCGCCCCTGGGGGCAGCAACTATGGCTACACCTTC. Protein product: CASAPGGSNYGYTF.

This clonotype has only a few counts. The V call is TRBV20-1, the J call TRBJ2-7, with 7 bases that match TRBD2. This CDR3 spans 17 amino acids. Germline CDR1 is DFQATT and CDR2 is SNEGSKA (reference sequence). With 1 base clipped from V and 0 bases from J, the junction kept 12 bases outside the gene matches. CDR3 DNA: TGCAGTGCTAGAGCGATCTTGGAAACTAGCGACTCCTACGAGCAGTACTTC. Amino acids: CSARAILETSDSYEQYF.

This clonotype was seen more than once but under ten times. The rearrangement uses TRBV25-1 and TRBJ2-1, with D possibly matching TRBD2 (6 bases). The germline V gene encodes CDR1 MGHDK and CDR2 SYGVNS. CDR3 size: 15 residues. Deletions cut 7 bases from V and 8 bases from J, with 21 bases between. CDR3: CASIPSPGEVDEQFF. The CDR3 nucleotides read TGTGCCAGCATCCCTAGTCCCGGGGAGGTCGATGAGCAGTTCTTC. Full variable domain (remainder filled in from reference TRBV25-1 and TRBJ2-1): EADIYQTPRYLVIGTGKKITLECSQTMGHDKMYWYQQDPGMELHLIHYSYGVNSTEKGDLSSESTVSRIRTEHFPLTLESARPSHTSQYLCASIPSPGEVDEQFFGPGTRLTVL.

This clonotype has a count of ten or more. The rearrangement joins TRBV28 to TRBJ1-4; TRBD1 agrees at 7 bases. With 5 bases clipped from V and 5 bases from J, the junction kept 8 bases outside the gene matches. Germline V lookup: CDR1 MDHEN, CDR2 SYDVKM. The CDR3 is made up of 15 amino acids. The CDR3 region has the DNA TGTGCCAGCAGTACCCGACAGGGCGGCAATGAAAAACTGTTTTTT. Its protein is CASSTRQGGNEKLFF.

This clonotype came up many times. V gene TRBV27 combines with J gene TRBJ2-7; D gene uncertain. Germline V gene lookup returns CDR1 MNHEY and CDR2 SMNVEV (reference sequence). This CDR3 comprises 12 residues. V gave up 3 bases and J gave up 7 bases, with 10 bases separating them. CDR3 coding DNA: TGTGCCAGCAGTTTGATCCTAGGAGAGCAGTACTTC. Amino acid sequence: CASSLILGEQYF.

This chain joins TRBV2 and TRBJ1-5, with D unclear. Looked up from germline, CDR1 is SNHLY and CDR2 is FYNNEI. Between the trimmed V and J ends, which lost 4 bases and 0 bases, there was a span of 19 bases. This CDR3 has 18 residues. Here the CDR3 DNA reads TGTGCCAGCAGTGTACGGTTCGTGCGCGGGTATAGCAATCAGCCCCAGCATTTT. Its protein product is CASSVRFVRGYSNQPQHF.

There are a few counts of this clonotype. V and J are TRBV7-6 and TRBJ2-3, with 13 bases matching TRBD2. The germline gives CDR1 SGHVS, CDR2 FNYEAQ. CDR3 length: 16 residues. The ends lost 5 bases at V and 5 bases at J; junction bases unmatched: 7. CDR3 nucleotide sequence: TGTGCCAGCAGCGCAAGACTAGCGGGGGGAAGAGATACGCAGTATTTT. This codes for CASSARLAGGRDTQYF. Supplemented by reference TRBV7-6 and TRBJ2-3, the full variable domain reads GAGVSQSPRYKVTKRGQDVALRCDPISGHVSLYWYRQALGQGPEFLTYFNYEAQQDKSGLPNDRFSAERPEGSISTLTIQRTEQRDSAMYRCASSARLAGGRDTQYFGPGTRLTVL.

The chain employs TRBV29-1 and TRBJ2-1, with TRBD2 identical over 9 bases. CDR3 length equals 15 residues. Germline V gene sequence: CDR1 SQVTM, CDR2 ANQGSEA. The ends lost 8 bases at V and 5 bases at J; junction bases unmatched: 13. CDR3 region: CSLSPAGGKNNEQFF. In DNA form, the CDR3 reads TGCAGCCTAAGCCCAGCGGGAGGAAAAAACAATGAGCAGTTCTTC.

The sample holds a few counts of this clonotype. The genes are TRBV6-1 and TRBJ2-5; 7 positions agree with TRBD2. With 5 bases clipped from V and 6 bases from J, the junction kept 9 bases outside the gene matches. This CDR3 region has 14 residues. Germline V gives CDR1 MNHNS, CDR2 SASEGT. The CDR3, as DNA: TGTGCCAGCAGTCCAACCGGGACTATGCAGACCCAGTACTTC. This codes for CASSPTGTMQTQYF.

The chain joins TRBV4-1 to TRBJ2-3, with 12 bases lining up with TRBD2. Germline loops: CDR1 MGHRA, CDR2 YSYEKL. CDR3 length: 19 residues. Unmatched junction bases numbered 7, after V lost 0 bases and J lost 0 bases. This CDR3 reads CASSQDPPSGRGSTDTQYF. The CDR3 DNA follows: TGCGCCAGCAGCCAAGATCCTCCTAGCGGGAGGGGGAGCACAGATACGCAGTATTTT.

Concerning this clonotype: A junction end diverges from the germline sequence, so it may reflect a read error. The chain uses TRBV11-1 and TRBJ2-2; 11 bases map to TRBD1. CDR3 length: 16 residues. The germline CDR1 and CDR2 sequences are SGHAT and FQDESV (reference sequence). In DNA, the CDR3 is TGTGCTAGCAGCATACGGACAGGGGGCTACACCGGGGAGCTGTTTTTT. This encodes CASSIRTGGYTGELFF.

Turning to this clonotype: Given a much more abundant clone one base away, this may be a read error. This is likely a read error, given that the CDR3 carries no conserved phenylalanine or tryptophan at its end. This sequence joins TRBV6-1 and TRBJ1-2; 8 bases map to TRBD1. The V gene end was trimmed by 7 bases and the J gene end by 5 bases; junction bases not matched to a gene: 9. CDR1 and CDR2 (germline): MNHNS, SASEGT. This CDR3 is built from 14 residues. The CDR3 DNA reads as TGTGCCAGCACTTCTACAGGGGGACAGTATGGCTACACCTCC. This translates into CASTSTGGQYGYTS.

The rearrangement uses TRBV24-1 and TRBJ2-1; D possibly corresponds to TRBD2 (5 bases). The V and J ends lost 0 bases and 3 bases respectively, with 8 bases between them. The germline CDR1 and CDR2 sequences are KGHDR and SFDVKD. This CDR3 contains 15 residues. The CDR3 DNA is TGTGCCACCAGTGATTTGCGTGGAGGCTACAATGAGCAGTTCTTC. This sequence encodes CATSDLRGGYNEQFF.

The chain has TRBV12-3 or TRBV12-4 and TRBJ2-2; D not certain. The ends were cut back, 3 bases at V and 7 bases at J, with 9 bases in the middle. The CDR3 consists of 13 residues. Here the CDR3 reads CASSFNEDGELFF. The CDR3 DNA follows: TGTGCCAGCAGTTTCAATGAGGACGGGGAGCTGTTTTTT.

This clonotype is a singleton in its sample. This could be a read error, since a much larger clone is one nucleotide away. The CDR3 carries no conserved terminal phenylalanine or tryptophan, so it likely arises from a read error. The rearrangement uses TRBV15 and TRBJ1-1; D unresolved. The ends were cut back, 0 bases at V and 2 bases at J, with 7 bases in the middle. The CDR3 runs to 14 residues. Germline CDR1 is LNHNV and CDR2 is YYDKDF (reference sequence). CDR3 nucleotide sequence: TGTGCCACCAGCAGAGATCTGAGCAACACTGAAGCTTTCTCT. Amino acid sequence: CATSRDLSNTEAFS.

The chain recombines TRBV20-1 with TRBJ2-7; maybe TRBD2 (5 bases). Germline V gene data show CDR1 as DFQATT and CDR2 as SNEGSKA (reference sequence). V was pared by 6 bases and J by 2 bases, with 17 bases between. The CDR3 totals 14 residues. CDR3: CSAPGRVSTYEQYF. CDR3 coding DNA: TGCAGTGCCCCCGGGCGGGTTTCTACCTACGAGCAGTACTTC.

This clonotype was recorded a few times. The J gene is TRBJ1-5, the V gene TRBV28; D is ambiguous. The ends were cut back, 2 bases at V and 10 bases at J, with 9 bases in the middle. Looked up from germline, CDR1 is MDHEN and CDR2 is SYDVKM. The CDR3 consists of 12 residues. The CDR3 nucleotides are TGTGCCAGCAGTTTAGAAGGGCACCCCCAGCATTTT. Its protein is CASSLEGHPQHF.

Regarding this clonotype: A much larger clone is a single base away; this may be a read error. The J gene is TRBJ2-2, the V gene TRBV25-1, with D possibly matching TRBD2 (5 bases). Germline CDR1 and CDR2: MGHDK and SYGVNS. The CDR3 covers 14 residues. CDR3 amino acids: CASSEFLMTGELLF. The CDR3 nucleotides read TGTGCCAGCAGTGAATTTTTGATGACCGGGGAGCTGCTTTTT.

This chain connects TRBV20-1 to TRBJ2-1, with D possibly being TRBD1 (9 bases). CDR1 is DFQATT, CDR2 SNEGSKA, per germline (reference sequence). The CDR3 spans 18 residues. The CDR3 DNA is TGCAGCGGACAGGGGTACGCTGCTAGCGGGTTCTCCTACAATGAGCAGTTCTTC. Amino acids: CSGQGYAASGFSYNEQFF.

The gene calls are TRBV4-2 and TRBJ2-5; D possibly uses TRBD1 or TRBD2 (6 bases each). Germline V gene lookup returns CDR1 LGHNA and CDR2 YNFKEQ. V was trimmed by 7 bases and J by 0 bases, leaving 21 bases between them. The length of the CDR3 is 17 residues. In DNA form, the CDR3 reads TGTGCCAGCACCCAGGGAGGAACGGGACAATACCAAGAGACCCAGTACTTC. This translates into CASTQGGTGQYQETQYF.

The rearrangement uses TRBV12-3 or TRBV12-4 and TRBJ1-3; 7 nucleotides align to TRBD1. The V and J ends lost 4 bases and 6 bases, in that order; junction bases with no gene match: 6. This CDR3 region has 14 residues. The chain's CDR3 is CASSYGQGENTIYF. DNA for the CDR3: TGTGCCAGCAGTTACGGGCAGGGGGAAAACACCATATATTTT.

The chain is built from TRBV4-2 and TRBJ2-3, with TRBD2 as a possible D gene (5 bases). Germline V CDR1 and CDR2: LGHNA, YNFKEQ. The ends were cut back, 2 bases at V and 5 bases at J, with 17 bases in the middle. The CDR3 is 16 residues long. The CDR3 sequence: CASSQQTSGEGDTQYF. The DNA of the CDR3 is TGTGCCAGCAGCCAACAAACCAGCGGAGAGGGAGATACGCAGTATTTT.

The V and J genes are TRBV20-1 and TRBJ2-1; 7 positions match TRBD2. Unmatched junction bases numbered 4, after V lost 0 bases and J lost 5 bases. CDR3 size: 14 residues. Germline CDR1 reads DFQATT; CDR2 reads SNEGSKA (reference sequence). The CDR3 sequence: CSARDMGLNNEQFF. The CDR3 DNA follows: TGCAGTGCTAGAGATATGGGACTAAACAATGAGCAGTTCTTC.

This clonotype was seen a handful of times. The genes are TRBV20-1 and TRBJ1-1; possibly TRBD1 for D (5 bases). Germline V gene lookup returns CDR1 DFQATT and CDR2 SNEGSKA (reference sequence). The V gene lost 1 base and the J gene lost 1 base, with 10 bases spanning the gap. This CDR3 comprises 14 residues. The CDR3 region is CSARGRQKNTEAFF. CDR3 DNA: TGCAGTGCTAGAGGGAGACAGAAGAACACTGAAGCTTTCTTT.

This clonotype was recorded a few times. This chain links TRBV28 with TRBJ1-5; tentatively, D is TRBD1 (5 bases). V shed 6 bases and J shed 4 bases, with 7 bases lying between them. Germline lookup yields CDR1 MDHEN and CDR2 SYDVKM. CDR3 length equals 12 residues. The CDR3 DNA reads as TGTGCCAGCAGGGGACCGAATCAGCCCCAGCATTTT. Translated, it gives CASRGPNQPQHF. Complete variable domain (other parts from reference TRBV28 and TRBJ1-5): DVKVTQSSRYLVKRTGEKVFLECVQDMDHENMFWYRQDPGLGLRLIYFSYDVKMKEKGDIPEGYSVSREKKERFSLILESASTNQTSMYLCASRGPNQPQHFGDGTRLSIL.

This clonotype was detected a few times. V usage is TRBV7-8 and J usage is TRBJ2-1; the match to TRBD2 covers 7 bases. The ends lost 3 bases at V and 5 bases at J; junction bases unmatched: 7. CDR3 length: 15 amino acids. Per the germline V gene, CDR1 is SGHVS and CDR2 is FQNEAQ. CDR3 amino acids: CASSLGPGGNNEQFF. CDR3 bases: TGTGCCAGCAGCTTGGGACCGGGAGGAAACAATGAGCAGTTCTTC.

This clonotype was found once. Being one base from a much bigger clone, this may be a read error. The rearrangement joins TRBV28 to TRBJ2-1, with D uncertain. The closer fit of TRBJ2-7 to the DNA end suggests the J call may be wrong. The length of the CDR3 is 12 residues. Germline lookup yields CDR1 MDHEN and CDR2 SYDVKM. CDR3 coding DNA: TGTGCCAGCAGTCGGGTCCGTTACGAGCAGTACTTC. Translation gives CASSRVRYEQYF.